At least ten counts were recorded for the clone carrying this TCR beta chain. Its antigen is as yet unknown. TCRdb passed the RT-PCR reads through MiXCR, listing each CDR3 protein once. This sample has 450,000 to 700,000 distinct CDR3 sequences, with 12% to 15% found just once. Germline CDR1 reads SNHLY; CDR2 reads FYNNEI. V lost 2 bases, J lost 4 bases, and 7 bases stayed unmatched. The CDR3 extends over 16 amino acids. This specimen belongs to a study of response to subunit inactivated influenza vaccine. General observations from the study: The authors suggested that few new T cells are recruited per seasonal influenza vaccination.

V gene TRBV2 combines with J gene TRBJ2-2; 7 positions agree with TRBD2. The TCR sequence derives from a man in his forties or fifties who received an inactivated influenza vaccine. The specimen comprised PBMCs from blood, sampled roughly 13 days after vaccination. For the CDR3, the DNA is TGTGCCAGCAGTGAAAGGGGAGGGTTGAGCACCGGGGAGCTGTTTTTT. Translated: CASSERGGLSTGELFF.